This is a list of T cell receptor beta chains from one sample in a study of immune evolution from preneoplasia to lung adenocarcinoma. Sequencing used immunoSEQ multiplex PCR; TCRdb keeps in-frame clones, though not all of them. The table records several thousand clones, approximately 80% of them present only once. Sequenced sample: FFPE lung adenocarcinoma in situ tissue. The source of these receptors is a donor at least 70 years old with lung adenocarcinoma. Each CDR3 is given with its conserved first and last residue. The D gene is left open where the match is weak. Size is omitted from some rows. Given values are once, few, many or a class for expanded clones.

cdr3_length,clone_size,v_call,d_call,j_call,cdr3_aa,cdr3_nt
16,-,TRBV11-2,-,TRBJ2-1,CASSLAVGGLYNEQFF,TGTGCCAGCAGCTTAGCGGTGGGGGGCCTCTACAATGAGCAGTTCTTC
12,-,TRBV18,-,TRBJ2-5,CASSPTGETQYF,TGTGCCAGCTCGCCTACCGGGGAGACCCAGTACTTC
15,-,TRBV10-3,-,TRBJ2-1,CAIGGVRISYNEQFF,TGTGCCATAGGGGGGGTGAGGATTTCCTACAATGAGCAGTTCTTC
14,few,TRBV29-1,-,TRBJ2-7,CSVQQRVGAYEQYF,TGCAGCGTCCAACAACGGGTAGGGGCCTACGAGCAGTACTTC
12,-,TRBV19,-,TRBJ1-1,CASSSGYTEAFF,TGTGCCAGTAGTTCGGGTTACACTGAAGCTTTCTTT
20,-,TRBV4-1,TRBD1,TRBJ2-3,CASSQERLKTGGTSTDTQYF,TGCGCCAGCAGCCAAGAACGACTAAAGACAGGGGGGACTAGCACAGATACGCAGTATTTT
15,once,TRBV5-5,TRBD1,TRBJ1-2,CASRTHRQGAEGYTF,TGTGCCAGCAGAACCCATCGACAGGGGGCTGAGGGCTACACCTTC
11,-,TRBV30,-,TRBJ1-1,CAWCRATEAFF,TGTGCCTGGTGCAGGGCCACTGAAGCTTTCTTT
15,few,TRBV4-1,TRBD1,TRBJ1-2,CASSQATGGFYGYTF,TGCGCCAGCAGCCAAGCTACAGGGGGCTTCTATGGCTACACCTTC
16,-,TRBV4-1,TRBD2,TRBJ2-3,CASSRMTSGGTDTQYF,TGCGCCAGCAGCCGGATGACTAGCGGGGGCACAGATACGCAGTATTTT
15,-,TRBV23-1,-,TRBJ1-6,CASRVRRVGNSPLHF,TGCGCCAGCAGAGTTCGGAGGGTAGGAAATTCACCCCTCCACTTT
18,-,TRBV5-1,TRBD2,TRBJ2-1,CASSPRLAGGLTSNEQFF,TGCGCCAGCAGCCCCCGACTAGCGGGAGGGCTTACGTCGAATGAGCAGTTCTTC
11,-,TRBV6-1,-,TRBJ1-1,CATGRNTEAFF,TGTGCCACCGGACGGAACACTGAAGCTTTCTTT
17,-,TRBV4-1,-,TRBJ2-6,CASSQGEWDAGANVLTF,TGCGCCAGCAGCCAAGGGGAATGGGATGCCGGGGCCAACGTCCTGACTTTC
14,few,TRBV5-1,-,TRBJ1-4,CASSLDQGGVKLFF,TGCGCCAGCAGCTTGGATCAGGGAGGGGTAAAACTGTTTTTT
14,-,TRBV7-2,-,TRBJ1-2,CASSPTPGGYGYTF,TGTGCCAGCAGCCCCACCCCGGGGGGCTATGGCTACACCTTC
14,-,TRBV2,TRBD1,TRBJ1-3,CASRTDRGGNTIYF,TGTGCCAGCAGAACTGACAGGGGGGGAAACACCATATATTTT
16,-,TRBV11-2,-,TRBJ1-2,CASSQEGAGKVYGYTF,TGTGCCAGCAGCCAAGAAGGTGCAGGGAAGGTCTATGGCTACACCTTC
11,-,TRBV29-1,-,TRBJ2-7,CSVGSGGEQYF,TGCAGCGTTGGGTCTGGGGGCGAGCAGTACTTC
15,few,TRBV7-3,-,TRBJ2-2,CASSLLASRTGELFF,TGTGCCAGCAGCCTCCTAGCGAGTCGCACCGGGGAGCTGTTTTTT
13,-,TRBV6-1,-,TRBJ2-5,CASASGSQETQYF,TGTGCCAGCGCCTCAGGGAGTCAAGAGACCCAGTACTTC
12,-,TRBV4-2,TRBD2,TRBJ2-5,CASSHWGGTQYF,TGTGCCAGCAGCCATTGGGGGGGGACCCAGTACTTC
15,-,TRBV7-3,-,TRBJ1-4,CASSPNGGGGEKLFF,TGTGCCAGCAGCCCCAATGGAGGGGGTGGGGAAAAACTGTTTTTT
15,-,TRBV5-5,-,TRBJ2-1,CASKPGLHSYNEQFF,TGTGCCAGTAAACCGGGACTCCACTCCTACAATGAGCAGTTCTTC
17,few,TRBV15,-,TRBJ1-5,CATSRDRTGIGNQPQHF,TGTGCCACCAGCAGAGACCGAACGGGGATTGGGAATCAGCCCCAGCATTTT
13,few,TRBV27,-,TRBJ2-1,CASSLSWGDEQFF,TGTGCCAGCAGCCTATCTTGGGGCGATGAGCAGTTCTTC
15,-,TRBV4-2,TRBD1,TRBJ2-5,CASSAADRSQETQYF,TGTGCCAGCAGTGCAGCGGACAGGAGCCAAGAGACCCAGTACTTC
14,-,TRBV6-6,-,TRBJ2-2,CASRERRNTGELFF,TGTGCCAGCAGAGAAAGGAGAAACACCGGGGAGCTGTTTTTT
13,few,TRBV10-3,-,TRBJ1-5,CAISPRENQPQHF,TGTGCCATCAGTCCCAGGGAGAATCAGCCCCAGCATTTT
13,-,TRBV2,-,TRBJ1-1,CASRTRANTEAFF,TGTGCCAGCAGAACACGGGCGAACACTGAAGCTTTCTTT
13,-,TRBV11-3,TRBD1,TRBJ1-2,CASRPSGTGGYTF,TGTGCCAGCAGGCCCTCCGGGACAGGGGGCTACACCTTC
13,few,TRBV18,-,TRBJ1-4,CASSPGVGEKLFF,TGTGCCAGCTCACCAGGGGTCGGTGAAAAACTGTTTTTT
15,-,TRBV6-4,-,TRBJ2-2,CASSVEGGDTGELFF,TGTGCCAGCAGTGTAGAGGGAGGAGACACCGGGGAGCTGTTTTTT
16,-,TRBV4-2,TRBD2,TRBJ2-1,CASSQPGLAGGPKQFF,TGTGCCAGCAGCCAACCGGGACTAGCGGGGGGGCCGAAGCAGTTCTTC
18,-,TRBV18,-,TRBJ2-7,CASSPPPGADTYGYEQYF,TGTGCCAGCTCACCACCCCCAGGGGCGGACACCTACGGCTACGAGCAGTACTTC
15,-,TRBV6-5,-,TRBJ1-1,CASSQKQGGITEAFF,TGTGCCAGCAGTCAAAAACAGGGCGGGATCACTGAAGCTTTCTTT
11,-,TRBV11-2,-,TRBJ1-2,CASSETNFPSF,TGTGCCAGCAGCGAGACAAATTTCCCATCCTTC
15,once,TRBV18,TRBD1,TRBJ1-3,CASSAGQLLGNTIYF,TGTGCCAGCTCAGCGGGACAGCTCTTAGGAAACACCATATATTTT
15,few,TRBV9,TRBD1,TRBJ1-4,CASSGTGTGQEKLFF,TGTGCCAGCAGCGGAACCGGGACAGGACAGGAAAAACTGTTTTTT
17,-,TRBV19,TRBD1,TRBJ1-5,CASSKRQGTLSYQPQHF,TGTGCCAGTAGTAAACGACAGGGCACCCTTTCATATCAGCCCCAGCATTTT
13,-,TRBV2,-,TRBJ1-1,CASGAEAHTEAFF,TGTGCCAGCGGAGCGGAGGCCCACACTGAAGCTTTCTTT
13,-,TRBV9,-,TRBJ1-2,CASSPDHNYGYTF,TGTGCCAGCAGTCCAGATCACAACTATGGCTACACCTTC
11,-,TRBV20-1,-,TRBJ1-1,CSAGQEAEAFF,TGCAGTGCTGGGCAGGAGGCTGAAGCTTTCTTT
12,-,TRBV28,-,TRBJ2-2,CASSSVSGELFF,TGTGCCAGCAGTTCGGTTTCCGGGGAGCTGTTTTTT
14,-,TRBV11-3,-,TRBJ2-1,CASSVGAAYNEQFF,TGTGCCAGCAGTGTAGGGGCGGCATACAATGAGCAGTTCTTC
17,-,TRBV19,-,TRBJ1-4,CASSIWRTAKIIPKLFF,TGTGCCAGTAGTATTTGGAGGACGGCAAAGATAATTCCAAAACTGTTTTTT
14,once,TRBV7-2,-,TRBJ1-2,CASSFRTAYYGYTF,TGTGCCAGCAGCTTTCGGACAGCCTACTATGGCTACACCTTC
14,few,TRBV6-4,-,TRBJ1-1,CASSPGPGGTEAFF,TGTGCCAGCAGTCCGGGACCGGGAGGTACTGAAGCTTTCTTT
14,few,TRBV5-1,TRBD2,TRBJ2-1,CASRQGPGGNEQFF,TGCGCCAGCAGACAGGGTCCGGGGGGGAATGAGCAGTTCTTC
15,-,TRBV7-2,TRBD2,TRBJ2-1,CASSLGGTSGVEQFF,TGTGCCAGCAGCTTAGGTGGGACTAGCGGGGTCGAGCAGTTCTTC
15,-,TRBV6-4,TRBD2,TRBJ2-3,CASSEGLADTDTQYF,TGTGCCAGCAGTGAGGGACTAGCGGACACAGATACGCAGTATTTT
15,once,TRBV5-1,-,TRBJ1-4,CASSLAAGNNEKLFF,TGCGCCAGCAGCTTGGCGGCAGGCAATAATGAAAAACTGTTTTTT
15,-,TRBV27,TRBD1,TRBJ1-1,CASSAPGQRNTEAFF,TGTGCCAGCAGTGCGCCGGGACAGAGGAACACTGAAGCTTTCTTT
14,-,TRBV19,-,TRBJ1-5,CASTNREWEQPQHF,TGTGCCAGTACCAACCGGGAGTGGGAGCAGCCCCAGCATTTT